Detailed here is one T cell receptor beta chain. Its antigen is undetermined. This entry is derived from a study of shared clonotypes between healthy human individuals. Points from the study as a whole: Memory subsets generally showed lower estimated richness than naive subsets.

The V gene lost 6 bases and the J gene lost 4 bases, with 12 bases spanning the gap. Per germline, CDR1 SGHAT and CDR2 FQNNGV. This CDR3 spans 13 amino acids. The assay was immunoSEQ multiplex PCR, and TCRdb's table has in-frame clones only and misses some. The table lists 2 million to 3 million clones, 93% of them singletons, with more than 0.35% in the top ten. The receptor comes from a man aged 18 to 29 in good health. Some clones in this sample may be carry-over from other donors' samples. The chain recombines TRBV11-2 with TRBJ2-5, with D tentatively TRBD1 (6 bases). Sample: naive CD4+ T cells from PBMCs. Subset specified: CD45RA+ positively selected. The chain's CDR3 is CASRGALPETQYF. CDR3 DNA sequence: TGTGCCAGCAGGGGGGCGCTCCCAGAGACCCAGTACTTC.